These 27 T cell receptor beta chains share one sample of origin, sequenced in a study of T cell clonality in common variable immunodeficiency. General study results and limits: Fewer deletions and N-nucleotide insertions were reportedly seen in common variable immunodeficiency TCR beta sequences.

Their antigen targets remain unknown. The assay was immunoSEQ multiplex PCR, and TCRdb's table has in-frame clones only and misses some. This set yields about 7,300 clones and no singletons; the top ten hold approximately 23%. Sequencing was carried out using peripheral blood mononuclear cells. These receptors were collected from a human donor with common variable immunodeficiency.

This clone was recorded a few times. The CDR3 is cut off 3 residues early in the read; its end comes from the germline J gene. This sequence joins TRBV20-1 and TRBJ2-1; 8 nucleotides line up with TRBD2. J was trimmed by 5 bases and V by 4 bases; bases with no gene match: 7. This CDR3 is built from 14 residues. Looked up from germline, CDR1 is DFQATT and CDR2 is SNEGSKA (reference sequence). The CDR3 reads CSAIDLAGNNEQFF. The sequenced CDR3 bases are TGCAGTGCTATCGACCTAGCGGGCAACAATGAG.

This clone turned up a few times. The read ends 3 residues early relative to the CDR3; the germline J gene fills the gap. V is TRBV30 and J is TRBJ2-3; no clear D. Germline loops: CDR1 GTSNPN, CDR2 SVGIG (reference sequence). V was clipped by 0 bases and J by 4 bases, with 5 bases between them. The CDR3 extends over 12 amino acids. The covered CDR3 bases are TGTGCCTGGAGTGTAACAGCAGATACG. Translating gives CAWSVTADT. The CDR3 in its entirety is CAWSVTADTQYF.

At least ten counts were recorded for this clone. The sequence runs out 3 residues before the end of the CDR3; the remainder is reconstructed from the germline J gene. V usage is TRBV6-1 and J usage is TRBJ2-5; 10 positions match TRBD2. The CDR3 is made up of 15 amino acids. V gave up 1 base and J gave up 4 bases; unmatched junction bases: 3. Per the germline V gene, CDR1 is MNHNS and CDR2 is SASEGT. The sequenced part of the CDR3 DNA is TGTGCCAGCAGTGAAGTTCTAGCGGGAGCAGAGACC. This codes for CASSEVLAGAET. The CDR3 as a whole reads CASSEVLAGAETQYF.

The table lists this clone with a few counts. The read comes to an end 3 residues before the CDR3 does, leaving the germline J gene to fill in the end. The J gene is TRBJ2-7, the V gene TRBV19; TRBD1 might be the D (6 bases). Trimming cost V 11 bases and J 0 bases, with 17 bases left between them. The CDR3 runs 14 residues. Germline assignment: CDR1 LNHDA and CDR2 SQIVND (reference sequence). CDR3 in amino acids: CASSPRGNSYEQYF. CDR3 DNA, as far as it was read: TGTGCCTCCAGTCCCAGGGGAAACTCCTACGAG.

This clone was found many times. The read halts 3 residues ahead of the CDR3 end, with the missing end drawn from the germline J gene. The V call is TRBV14, the J call TRBJ1-4; D might be TRBD1 (6 bases). The germline V gene has CDR1 SGHDN and CDR2 FVKESK. The V end lost 0 bases, the J end lost 5 bases, and 10 bases lay between the germline ends. This CDR3 is 15 amino acids long. CDR3 in amino acids: CASSQERQGNEKLFF. The covered CDR3 bases are TGTGCCAGCAGCCAAGAGCGCCAGGGGAATGAAAAA.

This clone was counted ten times or more. The CDR3 end is not reached by the read, which stops 3 residues before it; the germline J gene fills it in. This chain connects TRBV19 to TRBJ2-3, with TRBD2 matching 11 bases. V gave up 6 bases and J gave up 5 bases; unmatched junction bases: 10. The germline V gene has CDR1 LNHDA and CDR2 SQIVND (reference sequence). CDR3 length equals 16 residues. CDR3 protein: CASRPPKGTSGDTQYF. The sequenced part of the CDR3 DNA is TGTGCCAGTAGACCCCCTAAAGGGACTAGCGGAGATACG.

This clone was recorded at least ten times. The read comes to an end 3 residues before the CDR3 does, leaving the germline J gene to fill in the end. The chain employs TRBV5-6 and TRBJ2-1; 9 bases are shared with TRBD1. The length of the CDR3 is 15 residues. From germline, CDR1 is SGHDT and CDR2 YYEEEE. With 4 bases clipped from V and 6 bases from J, the junction kept 8 bases outside the gene matches. The CDR3 DNA, read in part, is TGTGCCAGCAGCCGGAGAAGGACAGGGGTCAATGAG. It is translated as CASSRRRTGVNE. The entire CDR3 protein reads CASSRRRTGVNEQFF. Full variable domain (outside the CDR3, taken from reference TRBV5-6 and TRBJ2-1): DAGVTQSPTHLIKTRGQQVTLRCSPKSGHDTVSWYQQALGQGPQFIFQYYEEEERQRGNFPDRFSGHQFPNYSSELNVNALLLGDSALYLCASSRRRTGVNEQFFGPGTRLTVL.

This clone is medium-sized by share. Read sequence stops 3 residues before the CDR3 end, and the germline J gene provides the missing end. The chain recombines TRBV2 with TRBJ2-1, with D tentatively TRBD1 or TRBD2 (5 bases each). The CDR3 consists of 15 residues. The germline CDR1 and CDR2 sequences are SNHLY and FYNNEI. Trimming took off 10 bases at V and 0 bases at J, with 16 bases between the two ends. The CDR3 loop reads CATFGSGSSYNEQFF. The covered CDR3 bases are TGTGCCACGTTTGGGTCAGGGAGCTCCTACAATGAG.

By share of the sample, this clone is medium-sized. The read comes to an end 3 residues before the CDR3 does, leaving the germline J gene to fill in the end. J is TRBJ2-7 and V is TRBV5-1; 9 nucleotides align to TRBD1. The CDR3 is 15 amino acids. After removal of 0 bases from V and 5 bases from J, the junction contained 6 bases not matched to a gene. CDR1 SGHRS and CDR2 YFSETQ come from the germline V gene. The CDR3 spells CASSLGGTGKNEQYF. CDR3 DNA, as far as it was read: TGCGCCAGCAGCTTGGGTGGGACAGGGAAGAACGAG.

Regarding this clone: With the read ending 3 residues before the CDR3 end, the germline J gene is used to fill in that end. The chain employs TRBV7-9 and TRBJ1-2, with D maybe TRBD1 (6 bases). The CDR3 covers 12 residues. Germline loops: CDR1 SEHNR, CDR2 FQNEAQ (reference sequence). CDR3 amino acids: CASSLGAGGYTF. The sequenced CDR3 bases are TGTGCCAGCAGCTTGGGGGCGGGAGGC.

In its sample, this clone was seen a few times. The read finishes 3 residues shy of the CDR3 end, and the germline J gene is used to complete it. The chain has TRBV30 and TRBJ2-3, with 9 bases lining up with TRBD1. The CDR3 has 15 residues. With V trimmed by 5 bases and J by 8 bases, 14 bases remained unmatched. Germline V CDR1 and CDR2: GTSNPN, SVGIG (reference sequence). This chain's CDR3 is CAWDNGQGLIGTQYF. Partial CDR3 DNA: TGTGCCTGGGACAACGGACAGGGGCTAATTGGTACG.

This clone was picked up a small number of times. The read comes to an end 3 residues before the CDR3 does, leaving the germline J gene to fill in the end. The V call is TRBV7-2, the J call TRBJ2-3; no clear D gene. Germline loops: CDR1 SGHTA, CDR2 FQGNSA. The ends were cut back, 3 bases at V and 2 bases at J, with 12 bases in the middle. The CDR3 contains 15 residues. The CDR3: CASSFASFLTDTQYF. Partial CDR3 DNA: TGTGCCAGCAGCTTTGCTAGTTTCCTCACAGATACG. The variable domain in full, completed from reference TRBV7-2 and TRBJ2-3, reads GAGVSQSPSNKVTEKGKDVELRCDPISGHTALYWYRQSLGQGLEFLIYFQGNSAPDKSGLPSDRFSAERTGGSVSTLTIQRTQQEDSAVYLCASSFASFLTDTQYFGPGTRLTVL.

To note about this clone: The CDR3 end is not reached by the read, which stops 3 residues before it; the germline J gene fills it in. The chain recombines TRBV18 with TRBJ1-1; the D is unclear. CDR3 length equals 14 residues. Trimming stripped 2 bases from V and 0 bases from J, with 7 bases between. CDR1 is KGHSH and CDR2 is LQKENI in the germline V gene. CDR3 loop: CASSPSRLNTEAFF. The CDR3 DNA, read in part, is TGTGCCAGCTCACCATCCAGGCTGAACACTGAA.

This clone has ten or more counts. From the germline J gene comes the end of the CDR3, since the read stops 3 residues before it. The chain combines TRBV5-1 with TRBJ2-3; 11 bases fit TRBD2. There are 15 residues in the CDR3. CDR1 and CDR2 from the germline V gene are SGHRS and YFSETQ. After removal of 4 bases from V and 7 bases from J, the junction contained 8 bases not matched to a gene. The CDR3 sequence is CASSTGTSGGYTQYF. Partial CDR3 DNA: TGCGCCAGCAGCACCGGGACTAGCGGAGGGTATACG.

The sample holds many counts of this clone. The read ends 3 residues early relative to the CDR3; the germline J gene fills the gap. The chain is built from TRBV6-8 and TRBJ2-5; TRBD1 is a possible D gene (6 bases). The V end lost 5 bases, the J end lost 2 bases, and 15 bases lay between the germline ends. This CDR3 region has 15 residues. Germline lookup yields CDR1 MNHGY and CDR2 SAAAGT. The part of the CDR3 DNA that was read is TGTGCCAGCAGTCACCCCGGGACACCACAAGAGACC. Translated: CASSHPGTPQET. The full CDR3 reads CASSHPGTPQETQYF.

Ten or more counts support this clone. The read ends 3 residues before the CDR3 terminus; that terminus is restored from the germline J gene. The chain carries TRBV3-1 (or the pseudogene TRBV3-2) and TRBJ2-7; TRBD1 might be the D (5 bases). The CDR3 loop spans 13 amino acids. Trimming took 0 bases from V and 6 from J, leaving 9 bases between them. Germline values: CDR1 LGHDT, CDR2 YNNKEL (reference sequence). CDR3 amino acids: CASSQDLGAEQYF. The covered CDR3 bases are TGTGCCAGCAGCCAAGATCTAGGGGCCGAG.

This clone is labeled medium-sized. The read finishes 3 residues shy of the CDR3 end, and the germline J gene is used to complete it. The chain is built from TRBV5-1 and TRBJ2-7; 7 bases match TRBD1. Germline V gene sequence: CDR1 SGHRS, CDR2 YFSETQ. This CDR3 has 15 amino acids. With 4 bases clipped from V and 4 bases from J, the junction kept 11 bases outside the gene matches. CDR3 sequence: CASSPQQGTIYEQYF. Partial CDR3 DNA: TGCGCCAGCAGCCCACAACAGGGGACAATATACGAG.

Notes on this clone: The read comes to an end 3 residues before the CDR3 does, leaving the germline J gene to fill in the end. The chain employs TRBV30 and TRBJ1-2, with D uncertain. This CDR3 spans 14 amino acids. Trimming cost V 5 bases and J 1 base, with 14 bases left between them. CDR1 GTSNPN and CDR2 SVGIG come from the germline V gene (reference sequence). CDR3 bases read: TGTGCCTGGGCAAAGTCCGGGGTTAACTATGGC. Protein product: CAWAKSGVNYG. The CDR3, in full, reads CAWAKSGVNYGYTF. The variable domain in full, completed from reference TRBV30 and TRBJ1-2, reads SQTIHQWPATLVQPVGSPLSLECTVEGTSNPNLYWYRQAAGRGLQLLFYSVGIGQISSEVPQNLSASRPQDRQFILSSKKLLLSDSGFYLCAWAKSGVNYGYTFGSGTRLTVV.

This clone has a handful of counts. The read ends 3 residues before the CDR3 terminus; that terminus is restored from the germline J gene. This chain joins TRBV19 and TRBJ2-7; D is uncertain. With 2 bases removed from V and 0 bases from J, the gap between germline ends came to 8 bases. Germline CDR1 is LNHDA and CDR2 is SQIVND (reference sequence). The CDR3 extends over 14 amino acids. The CDR3 protein is CASSISRLSYEQYF. CDR3 bases read: TGTGCCAGTAGTATAAGTCGACTCTCCTACGAG.

This clone was counted a few times. The sequence runs out 3 residues before the end of the CDR3; the remainder is reconstructed from the germline J gene. V gene TRBV5-6 combines with J gene TRBJ2-7; 12 bases agree with TRBD2. This CDR3 is built from 15 residues. Looked up from germline, CDR1 is SGHDT and CDR2 is YYEEEE. Trimming cost V 5 bases and J 3 bases; bases outside gene matches: 6. The covered CDR3 bases are TGTGCCAGCAGTTTACGACTAGCGGGGGACTACGAG. Its translation is CASSLRLAGDYE. In full, the CDR3 reads CASSLRLAGDYEQYF.

At least ten counts were recorded for this clone. The read comes to an end 3 residues before the CDR3 does, leaving the germline J gene to fill in the end. This chain links TRBV5-1 with TRBJ1-4; possibly TRBD1 for D (5 bases). Germline lookup yields CDR1 SGHRS and CDR2 YFSETQ. The V end was cut by 0 bases, the J end by 5 bases, with 8 bases between. CDR3 length: 14 amino acids. Here the CDR3 reads CASSLEGINEKLFF. CDR3 bases read: TGCGCCAGCAGCTTGGAGGGGATAAATGAAAAA.

This clone appeared many times. The CDR3 goes on 3 residues after the read ends, and that part is filled in from the germline J gene. This sequence joins TRBV18 and TRBJ2-7, with D perhaps TRBD1 (6 bases). Trimming took off 2 bases at V and 5 bases at J, with 10 bases between the two ends. Germline lookup yields CDR1 KGHSH and CDR2 LQKENI. The CDR3 has 13 amino acids. The CDR3 protein is CASSPDRSHEQYF. CDR3 DNA (partial): TGTGCCAGCTCACCAGACAGGTCCCACGAG.

This clone was observed at least ten times. The read halts 3 residues ahead of the CDR3 end, with the missing end drawn from the germline J gene. The genes are TRBV5-1 and TRBJ1-4, with D perhaps matching TRBD1 (5 bases). The CDR3 is 14 amino acids. The ends were cut back, 0 bases at V and 8 bases at J, with 11 bases in the middle. Germline V gives CDR1 SGHRS, CDR2 YFSETQ. CDR3 DNA (partial): TGCGCCAGCAGCTTGGTACAGGAGGACGAAAAA. Protein: CASSLVQEDEK. The entire CDR3 is CASSLVQEDEKLFF.

This clone occurred many times. This CDR3 is CASSLDGTYTDTQYF. The covered CDR3 bases are TGTGCCAGCAGCTTGGACGGGACATACACAGATACG. The genes are TRBV7-2 and TRBJ2-3; D perhaps matches TRBD1 (6 bases). The sequence runs out 3 residues before the end of the CDR3; the remainder is reconstructed from the germline J gene. Germline CDR1 reads SGHTA; CDR2 reads FQGNSA. The CDR3 has 15 residues. V lost 3 bases and J lost 2, with 12 bases in between.

Worth noting for this clone: The read falls 3 residues short of the CDR3 end, and the missing part is taken from the germline J gene. This chain joins TRBV19 and TRBJ2-5; the match to TRBD2 covers 9 bases. Germline CDR1 LNHDA, CDR2 SQIVND (reference sequence). The CDR3 is made up of 13 amino acids. Germline trimming cut 8 bases from V and 4 bases from J; bases unmatched to any gene: 5. The sequenced CDR3 bases are TGTGCCAGTGGCGGGACTAGCATAGAGACC. This encodes CASGGTSIET. The entire CDR3 is CASGGTSIETQYF.

The sample holds a few counts of this clone. With the read ending 3 residues before the CDR3 end, the germline J gene is used to fill in that end. J is TRBJ2-7 and V is TRBV6-1; D perhaps matches TRBD1 (5 bases). V shed 1 base and J shed 3 bases, with 7 bases lying between them. Per germline, CDR1 MNHNS and CDR2 SASEGT. The CDR3 spans 13 residues. The CDR3 is CASSEVGLYEQYF. CDR3 bases read: TGTGCCAGCAGTGAAGTGGGGCTCTACGAG.

This clone was seen only a few times. The DNA ends 3 residues before the CDR3 does, and the rest of the CDR3 is filled in from the germline J gene. This chain connects TRBV7-3 to TRBJ2-1, with D hard to call. CDR3 size: 13 residues. Germline loops: CDR1 SGHTA, CDR2 FQGTGA. V lost 1 base to trimming and J lost 9 bases, with 10 bases between them. CDR3 in amino acids: CASSLNKNFEQFF. CDR3 bases read: TGTGCCAGCAGCTTAAATAAAAACTTTGAG.